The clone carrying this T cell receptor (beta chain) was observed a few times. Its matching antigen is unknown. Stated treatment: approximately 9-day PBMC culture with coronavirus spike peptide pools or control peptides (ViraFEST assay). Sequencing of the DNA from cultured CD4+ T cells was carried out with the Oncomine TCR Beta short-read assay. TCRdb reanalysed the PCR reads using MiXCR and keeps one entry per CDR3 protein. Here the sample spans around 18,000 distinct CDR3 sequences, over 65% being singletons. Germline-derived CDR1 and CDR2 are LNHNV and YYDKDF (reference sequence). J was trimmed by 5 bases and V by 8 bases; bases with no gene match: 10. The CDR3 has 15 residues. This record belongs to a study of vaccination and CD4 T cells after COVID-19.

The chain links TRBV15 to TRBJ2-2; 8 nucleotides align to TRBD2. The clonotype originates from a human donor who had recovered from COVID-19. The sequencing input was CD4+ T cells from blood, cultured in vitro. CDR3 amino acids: CATRTGGAGTGELFF. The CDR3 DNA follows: TGTGCCACCCGGACGGGGGGGGCCGGAACCGGGGAGCTGTTTTTT.